This TCR beta chain derives from a study of blood T cell repertoires in COVID-19. Study details: Samples representing acute and convalescent COVID-19 were sourced from the United States, Italy and Spain. Sources were T cells, B-cell-depleted T cells, or PBMCs; the material itself was cDNA or gDNA.

Sequencing used immunoSEQ multiplex PCR; TCRdb keeps in-frame clones, though not all of them. Among over 120,000 clones listed, more than 85% were seen once. The ends lost 5 bases at V and 6 bases at J; junction bases unmatched: 3. The CDR3 has 13 residues. The chain links TRBV12-3 or TRBV12-4 to TRBJ1-2, with TRBD1 matching over 10 bases. The sample taken for sequencing was peripheral blood. The sequence derives from a man aged 55 to 69 with active or convalescent COVID-19. CDR3 region: CASSPGTGDGYTF. In DNA, the CDR3 is TGTGCCAGCAGTCCAGGGACAGGGGATGGCTACACCTTC.